These 30 T cell receptor beta chains originate from one sample sequenced in a study of CD8 T cells in Susac syndrome. With random hexamers, 0.5 to 1 ug RNA was reverse transcribed. One entry per CDR3 protein, called by TCRdb with MiXCR from the immunoSEQ multiplex PCR reads. Here the sample spans fewer than 350,000 distinct CDR3 sequences, about 91% being singletons. The sequenced material came from CD4+ T cells from PBMCs. These receptors all stem from a human donor with multiple sclerosis.

This sequence joins TRBV5-1 and TRBJ2-3; D may be TRBD2 (5 bases). Per germline, CDR1 SGHRS and CDR2 YFSETQ. This CDR3 is built from 13 residues. V lost 7 bases and J lost 6, with 15 bases in between. CDR3: CASGERPRDTQYF. The CDR3 bases are TGCGCCAGCGGAGAGCGGCCGCGGGATACGCAGTATTTT. Together with reference TRBV5-1 and TRBJ2-3, the CDR3 gives the full variable domain: KAGVTQTPRYLIKTRGQQVTLSCSPISGHRSVSWYQQTPGQGLQFLFEYFSETQRNKGNFPGRFSGRQFSNSRSEMNVSTLELGDSALYLCASGERPRDTQYFGPGTRLTVL.

The chain combines TRBV20-1 with TRBJ2-1; TRBD2 matches at 11 bases. Trimming took 5 bases from V and 5 from J; bases not matched to a gene: 2. The CDR3 covers 13 residues. Per germline, CDR1 DFQATT and CDR2 SNEGSKA (reference sequence). CDR3 nucleotides: TGCAGTGCTCCACTAGCGGGGGACAATGAGCAGTTCTTC. Protein sequence: CSAPLAGDNEQFF.

V is TRBV30 and J is TRBJ2-3; TRBD1 aligns across 9 bases. The V gene end was trimmed by 4 bases and the J gene end by 5 bases; junction bases not matched to a gene: 7. The CDR3 loop spans 14 amino acids. Germline values: CDR1 GTSNPN, CDR2 SVGIG (reference sequence). CDR3 nucleotides: TGTGCCTGGATTAGACAGGGGGATGAAGATACGCAGTATTTT. Protein product: CAWIRQGDEDTQYF. Variable domain in full (rest from reference TRBV30 and TRBJ2-3): SQTIHQWPATLVQPVGSPLSLECTVEGTSNPNLYWYRQAAGRGLQLLFYSVGIGQISSEVPQNLSASRPQDRQFILSSKKLLLSDSGFYLCAWIRQGDEDTQYFGPGTRLTVL.

This sequence joins TRBV5-1 and TRBJ1-1; perhaps TRBD1 as D (5 bases). Germline CDR1 and CDR2: SGHRS and YFSETQ. V was trimmed by 7 bases and J by 1 base, leaving 14 bases between them. This CDR3 has 14 residues. CDR3 protein: CASGPGTGNTEAFF. Here the CDR3 DNA reads TGCGCCAGCGGGCCAGGGACGGGGAACACTGAAGCTTTCTTT.

This chain links TRBV19 with TRBJ2-2, with 7 bases fitting TRBD2. Germline V CDR1 and CDR2: LNHDA, SQIVND (reference sequence). The CDR3 runs 13 residues. V trimming: 8 bases; J trimming: 5 bases; junction bases outside the gene matches: 5. CDR3 in amino acids: CASHRGGTGELFF. In nucleotides, the CDR3 is TGTGCCAGTCATCGCGGGGGTACCGGGGAGCTGTTTTTT. The complete variable domain, with remaining parts taken from reference TRBV19 and TRBJ2-2, reads DGGITQSPKYLFRKEGQNVTLSCEQNLNHDAMYWYRQDPGQGLRLIYYSQIVNDFQKGDIAEGYSVSREKKESFPLTVTSAQKNPTAFYLCASHRGGTGELFFGEGSRLTVL.

The CDR3 DNA reads as TGTGCCAGCAGCTTGGGGGGAAATCCGAATGAGCAGTTCTTC. Its translation is CASSLGGNPNEQFF. J is TRBJ2-1 and V is TRBV5-8; D is undetermined. Trimming took off 0 bases at V and 7 bases at J, with 11 bases between the two ends. Looked up from germline, CDR1 is SGHTS and CDR2 is YDEGEE. The CDR3 has 14 amino acids. The full variable domain, completed using reference TRBV5-8 and TRBJ2-1, is EAGVTQSPTHLIKTRGQQATLRCSPISGHTSVYWYQQALGLGLQFLLWYDEGEERNRGNFPPRFSGRQFPNYSSELNVNALELEDSALYLCASSLGGNPNEQFFGPGTRLTVL.

This clonotype was recorded once. This chain links TRBV7-2 with TRBJ2-1, with D possibly being TRBD2 (5 bases). Germline V gives CDR1 SGHTA, CDR2 FQGNSA. The CDR3 consists of 17 residues. Trimming stripped 5 bases from V and 5 bases from J, with 22 bases between. The CDR3 loop is CASSTVGSWRADNEQFF. CDR3 bases: TGTGCCAGCAGCACGGTAGGGAGTTGGCGGGCGGACAATGAGCAGTTCTTC.

J is TRBJ1-6 and V is TRBV12-3 or TRBV12-4; no clear D gene. With 8 bases removed from V and 8 bases from J, the gap between germline ends came to 13 bases. This CDR3 has 13 amino acids. CDR3 bases: TGTGCCAGCCAAAACGAGGGATATTCACCCCTCCACTTT. It encodes CASQNEGYSPLHF.

The genes are TRBV28 and TRBJ2-3, with TRBD2 as a possible D gene (5 bases). Germline V gene data show CDR1 as MDHEN and CDR2 as SYDVKM. There are 14 residues in the CDR3. Trimming removed 9 bases at V and 1 base at J, with 14 bases between. CDR3 protein: CASFGVRGTDTQYF. CDR3 sequence (DNA): TGTGCCAGTTTCGGGGTAAGGGGCACAGATACGCAGTATTTT.

The gene calls are TRBV6-2 or TRBV6-3 and TRBJ1-1; TRBD1 agrees at 10 bases. V shed 7 bases and J 3 bases; nucleotides not matched to a gene: 8. CDR1 and CDR2 from the germline V gene are MNHEY and SVGEGT. This CDR3 has 15 residues. The CDR3 DNA reads as TGTGCCAGCACCCGGGACAGGGGTGGGGACACTGAAGCTTTCTTT. Its protein is CASTRDRGGDTEAFF.

CDR3: CASSTPWGSVPYNEQFF. DNA of the CDR3: TGTGCCAGTAGTACTCCTTGGGGCTCGGTACCCTACAATGAGCAGTTCTTC. The chain joins TRBV19 to TRBJ2-1, with D possibly matching TRBD1 (5 bases). V was clipped by 4 bases and J by 2 bases, with 18 bases between them. CDR1 is LNHDA, CDR2 SQIVND, per germline (reference sequence). This CDR3 spans 17 amino acids.

The gene calls are TRBV5-1 and TRBJ1-1; D remains unclear. This CDR3 spans 14 amino acids. Trimming cost V 0 bases and J 4 bases, with 10 bases left between them. Germline V gene lookup returns CDR1 SGHRS and CDR2 YFSETQ. CDR3 sequence: CASSLALRGTEAFF. The CDR3 DNA sequence: TGCGCCAGCAGCTTGGCCCTCCGGGGCACTGAAGCTTTCTTT.

This chain links TRBV20-1 with TRBJ2-2, with D perhaps TRBD1 (5 bases). Trimming cost V 4 bases and J 5 bases, with 8 bases left between them. The CDR3 is made up of 12 amino acids. CDR1 is DFQATT, CDR2 SNEGSKA, per germline (reference sequence). The CDR3 DNA follows: TGCAGTGCTACGGCAGGGACCGGGGAGCTGTTTTTT. Residues: CSATAGTGELFF.

This chain links TRBV7-9 with TRBJ2-5; D is possibly TRBD1 (5 bases). This CDR3 is 13 amino acids long. Trimming pared 5 bases from V and 5 bases from J, leaving 12 bases between. CDR1 and CDR2 (germline): SEHNR, FQNEAQ (reference sequence). The CDR3 reads CASSLRQTETQYF. The DNA for the CDR3 is TGTGCCAGCAGCCTCCGACAGACGGAGACCCAGTACTTC. Filled out from reference TRBV7-9 and TRBJ2-5, the complete variable domain reads DTGVSQNPRHKITKRGQNVTFRCDPISEHNRLYWYRQTLGQGPEFLTYFQNEAQLEKSRLLSDRFSAERPKGSFSTLEIQRTEQGDSAMYLCASSLRQTETQYFGPGTRLLVL.

The V and J genes are TRBV20-1 and TRBJ2-7; D gene ambiguous. Trimming took off 3 bases at V and 4 bases at J, with 7 bases between the two ends. Germline V gives CDR1 DFQATT, CDR2 SNEGSKA (reference sequence). This CDR3 spans 11 amino acids. In DNA, the CDR3 is TGCAGTGCTAGTCTCGTGTACGAGCAGTACTTC. This encodes CSASLVYEQYF.

This chain links TRBV2 with TRBJ2-3, with 7 bases identical to TRBD1. Germline CDR1 reads SNHLY; CDR2 reads FYNNEI. The CDR3 loop spans 15 amino acids. After removal of 4 bases from V and 4 bases from J, the junction contained 8 bases not matched to a gene. The CDR3 loop is CASSGLQGLADTQYF. The CDR3 coding sequence is TGTGCCAGCAGTGGTTTACAGGGGCTTGCAGATACGCAGTATTTT.

The rearrangement links TRBV30 to TRBJ2-5, with D uncertain. This CDR3 spans 15 amino acids. Trimming took 2 bases from V and 0 from J, leaving 13 bases between them. Looked up from germline, CDR1 is GTSNPN and CDR2 is SVGIG (reference sequence). The CDR3 sequence: CAWSPHTGYQETQYF. The CDR3 nucleotides are TGTGCCTGGAGTCCTCATACGGGCTACCAAGAGACCCAGTACTTC.

The genes are TRBV2 and TRBJ1-2; tentative D call: TRBD1 (6 bases). V dropped 8 bases and J dropped 3 bases, with 16 bases sitting between them. Germline-derived CDR1 and CDR2 are SNHLY and FYNNEI. CDR3 length equals 14 residues. CDR3 sequence (DNA): TGTGCCAGCGGGCAGGGGAGGGGGGACTATGGCTACACCTTC. It is translated as CASGQGRGDYGYTF. Supplemented by reference TRBV2 and TRBJ1-2, the full variable domain reads EPEVTQTPSHQVTQMGQEVILRCVPISNHLYFYWYRQILGQKVEFLVSFYNNEISEKSEIFDDQFSVERPDGSNFTLKIRSTKLEDSAMYFCASGQGRGDYGYTFGSGTRLTVV.

V is TRBV18 and J is TRBJ2-3, with D unresolved. The CDR3 runs to 14 residues. CDR1 is KGHSH, CDR2 LQKENI, per germline. V was trimmed by 3 bases and J by 0 bases, leaving 7 bases between them. This CDR3 reads CASSPRRSTDTQYF. CDR3 coding DNA: TGTGCCAGCTCACCTAGGCGGAGCACAGATACGCAGTATTTT.

The J gene is TRBJ2-3, the V gene TRBV7-9, with D possibly called TRBD1 or TRBD2 (5 bases each). Germline lookup yields CDR1 SEHNR and CDR2 FQNEAQ (reference sequence). The V end was cut by 5 bases, the J end by 6 bases, with 15 bases between. CDR3 length: 14 residues. The CDR3 DNA reads TGTGCCAGCAGCCCCGGGGCCGCCGGGGATACGCAGTATTTT. Its protein is CASSPGAAGDTQYF.

The chain combines TRBV21-1 with TRBJ1-4; the table calls TRBD1, which could not be checked here. TRBV21-1 is a recognized pseudogene. The CDR3 runs 16 residues. The CDR3 nucleotides read TGTGCCAGCAGCGCCCCCCGGGGGGGGCAGAATGAAAAACTGTTTTTT. Protein sequence: CASSAPRGGQNEKLFF.

The chain employs TRBV29-1 and TRBJ1-1; D call uncertain. Germline V CDR1 and CDR2: SQVTM, ANQGSEA. V was trimmed by 4 bases and J by 1 base, leaving 10 bases between them. The CDR3 extends over 13 amino acids. Here the CDR3 reads CSVGSGRNTEAFF. The CDR3 DNA reads as TGCAGCGTTGGTTCGGGGAGGAACACTGAAGCTTTCTTT.

V and J are TRBV12-5 and TRBJ2-7, with D uncertain. V lost 4 bases and J lost 2, with 6 bases in between. This CDR3 is built from 12 residues. Germline V gene sequence: CDR1 LGHNT, CDR2 FRNRAP. The CDR3 DNA follows: TGTGCTAGTGGTTGGGGAACCTACGAGCAGTACTTC. Its translation: CASGWGTYEQYF. Complete variable domain (other parts from reference TRBV12-5 and TRBJ2-7): DARVTQTPRHKVTEMGQEVTMRCQPILGHNTVFWYRQTMMQGLELLAYFRNRAPLDDSGMPKDRFSAEMPDATLATLKIQPSEPRDSAVYFCASGWGTYEQYFGPGTRLTVT.

V gene TRBV20-1 combines with J gene TRBJ2-7, with TRBD2 identical over 8 bases. Germline-derived CDR1 and CDR2 are DFQATT and SNEGSKA (reference sequence). V dropped 3 bases and J dropped 1; count of bases not matched to a gene: 8. The CDR3 has 15 amino acids. CDR3 residues: CSASLYGGGSYEQYF. The CDR3 nucleotides are TGCAGTGCTAGCCTCTACGGCGGGGGGTCCTACGAGCAGTACTTC.

This sequence joins TRBV3-1 and TRBJ2-7, with 9 bases fitting TRBD2. V shed 4 bases, J shed 3 bases, and the junction held 10 bases outside the gene matches. CDR3 size: 16 residues. Germline CDR1 and CDR2: LGHDT and YNNKEL (reference sequence). The CDR3 DNA follows: TGTGCCAGCAGCCTCGGCCCGCTAGCGGGAAACTACGAGCAGTACTTC. Translation: CASSLGPLAGNYEQYF.

The chain uses TRBV12-3 or TRBV12-4 and TRBJ2-1; D is unclear. This CDR3 has 12 amino acids. Trimming removed 7 bases from V and 4 bases from J, with 8 bases in between. This CDR3 is CASNYGYNEQFF. The CDR3 region has the DNA TGTGCCAGCAATTATGGGTACAATGAGCAGTTCTTC.

The V call is TRBV12-3 or TRBV12-4, the J call TRBJ2-2; TRBD1 matches 7 bases. Germline trimming cut 6 bases from V and 8 bases from J; bases unmatched to any gene: 6. This CDR3 is built from 13 residues. The CDR3 here is CASSPQGVGELFF. The CDR3 DNA sequence: TGTGCCAGCAGCCCGCAGGGGGTTGGGGAGCTGTTTTTT.

The chain has TRBV13 and TRBJ2-7; 7 bases match TRBD1. V shed 2 bases, J shed 2 bases, and the junction held 3 bases outside the gene matches. CDR1 and CDR2 from the germline V gene are PRHDT and FYEKMQ (reference sequence). The CDR3 has 14 residues. The CDR3 DNA reads TGTGCCAGCAGCTTAACAGGGGCGCCCTACGAGCAGTACTTC. The encoded protein is CASSLTGAPYEQYF. Full variable domain (missing parts from reference TRBV13 and TRBJ2-7): AAGVIQSPRHLIKEKRETATLKCYPIPRHDTVYWYQQGPGQDPQFLISFYEKMQSDKGSIPDRFSAQQFSDYHSELNMSSLELGDSALYFCASSLTGAPYEQYFGPGTRLTVT.

The gene calls are TRBV5-1 and TRBJ2-1; 9 positions match TRBD1. The germline V gene encodes CDR1 SGHRS and CDR2 YFSETQ. V shed 0 bases and J 6 bases; nucleotides not matched to a gene: 7. The CDR3 totals 16 residues. The CDR3 region has the DNA TGCGCCAGCAGCTTGGCCATGGGACAGGGCGGCAATGAGCAGTTCTTC. It is translated as CASSLAMGQGGNEQFF.

The rearrangement joins TRBV20-1 to TRBJ2-2; no reliable D call. The V end was cut by 0 bases, the J end by 5 bases, with 19 bases between. The CDR3 sequence is 17 residues long. CDR1 DFQATT and CDR2 SNEGSKA come from the germline V gene (reference sequence). The CDR3, as DNA: TGCAGTGCTAGAGATGGTTCGAACTCCCAGAGGACCGGGGAGCTGTTTTTT. Translated: CSARDGSNSQRTGELFF.